This T cell receptor (beta chain) was sequenced for a study of cytomegalovirus exposure and HLA in healthy donors. The PCR made use of 60 Vbeta and 13 Jbeta primers. Sequencing used immunoSEQ multiplex PCR; TCRdb keeps in-frame clones, though not all of them. The sample holds about 52,000 clones; approximately 70% are singletons and the top ten take less than 9.5%. The V and J ends lost 4 bases and 2 bases respectively, with 6 bases between them. The germline CDR1 and CDR2 sequences are SGHVS and FQNEAQ. The CDR3 spans 13 residues. The sequenced sample was PBMCs. The receptor's source is a woman in her forties or fifties in good health and CMV-seronegative. The J gene is TRBJ1-5, the V gene TRBV7-8; D unclear. The CDR3 bases are TGTGCCAGCAGCTACCGGGGCAATCAGCCCCAGCATTTT. It yields the protein CASSYRGNQPQHF. Complete variable domain (other parts from reference TRBV7-8 and TRBJ1-5): GAGVSQSPRYKVAKRGQDVALRCDPISGHVSLFWYQQALGQGPEFLTYFQNEAQLDKSGLPSDRFFAERPEGSVSTLKIQRTQQEDSAVYLCASSYRGNQPQHFGDGTRLSIL.